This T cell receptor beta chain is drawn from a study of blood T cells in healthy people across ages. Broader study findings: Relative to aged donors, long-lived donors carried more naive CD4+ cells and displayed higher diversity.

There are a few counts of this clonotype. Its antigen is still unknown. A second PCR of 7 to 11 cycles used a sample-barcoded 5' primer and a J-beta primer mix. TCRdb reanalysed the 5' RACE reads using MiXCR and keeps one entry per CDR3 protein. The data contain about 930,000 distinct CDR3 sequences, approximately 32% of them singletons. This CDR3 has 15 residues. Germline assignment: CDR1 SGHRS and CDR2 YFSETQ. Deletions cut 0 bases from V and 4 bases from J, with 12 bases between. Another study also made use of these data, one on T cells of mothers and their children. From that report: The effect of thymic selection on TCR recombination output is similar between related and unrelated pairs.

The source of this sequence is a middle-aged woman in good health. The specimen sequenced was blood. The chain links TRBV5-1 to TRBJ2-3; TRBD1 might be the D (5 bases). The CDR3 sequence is CASSLEGVGADTQYF. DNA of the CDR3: TGCGCCAGCAGCTTGGAAGGGGTTGGAGCAGATACGCAGTATTTT.